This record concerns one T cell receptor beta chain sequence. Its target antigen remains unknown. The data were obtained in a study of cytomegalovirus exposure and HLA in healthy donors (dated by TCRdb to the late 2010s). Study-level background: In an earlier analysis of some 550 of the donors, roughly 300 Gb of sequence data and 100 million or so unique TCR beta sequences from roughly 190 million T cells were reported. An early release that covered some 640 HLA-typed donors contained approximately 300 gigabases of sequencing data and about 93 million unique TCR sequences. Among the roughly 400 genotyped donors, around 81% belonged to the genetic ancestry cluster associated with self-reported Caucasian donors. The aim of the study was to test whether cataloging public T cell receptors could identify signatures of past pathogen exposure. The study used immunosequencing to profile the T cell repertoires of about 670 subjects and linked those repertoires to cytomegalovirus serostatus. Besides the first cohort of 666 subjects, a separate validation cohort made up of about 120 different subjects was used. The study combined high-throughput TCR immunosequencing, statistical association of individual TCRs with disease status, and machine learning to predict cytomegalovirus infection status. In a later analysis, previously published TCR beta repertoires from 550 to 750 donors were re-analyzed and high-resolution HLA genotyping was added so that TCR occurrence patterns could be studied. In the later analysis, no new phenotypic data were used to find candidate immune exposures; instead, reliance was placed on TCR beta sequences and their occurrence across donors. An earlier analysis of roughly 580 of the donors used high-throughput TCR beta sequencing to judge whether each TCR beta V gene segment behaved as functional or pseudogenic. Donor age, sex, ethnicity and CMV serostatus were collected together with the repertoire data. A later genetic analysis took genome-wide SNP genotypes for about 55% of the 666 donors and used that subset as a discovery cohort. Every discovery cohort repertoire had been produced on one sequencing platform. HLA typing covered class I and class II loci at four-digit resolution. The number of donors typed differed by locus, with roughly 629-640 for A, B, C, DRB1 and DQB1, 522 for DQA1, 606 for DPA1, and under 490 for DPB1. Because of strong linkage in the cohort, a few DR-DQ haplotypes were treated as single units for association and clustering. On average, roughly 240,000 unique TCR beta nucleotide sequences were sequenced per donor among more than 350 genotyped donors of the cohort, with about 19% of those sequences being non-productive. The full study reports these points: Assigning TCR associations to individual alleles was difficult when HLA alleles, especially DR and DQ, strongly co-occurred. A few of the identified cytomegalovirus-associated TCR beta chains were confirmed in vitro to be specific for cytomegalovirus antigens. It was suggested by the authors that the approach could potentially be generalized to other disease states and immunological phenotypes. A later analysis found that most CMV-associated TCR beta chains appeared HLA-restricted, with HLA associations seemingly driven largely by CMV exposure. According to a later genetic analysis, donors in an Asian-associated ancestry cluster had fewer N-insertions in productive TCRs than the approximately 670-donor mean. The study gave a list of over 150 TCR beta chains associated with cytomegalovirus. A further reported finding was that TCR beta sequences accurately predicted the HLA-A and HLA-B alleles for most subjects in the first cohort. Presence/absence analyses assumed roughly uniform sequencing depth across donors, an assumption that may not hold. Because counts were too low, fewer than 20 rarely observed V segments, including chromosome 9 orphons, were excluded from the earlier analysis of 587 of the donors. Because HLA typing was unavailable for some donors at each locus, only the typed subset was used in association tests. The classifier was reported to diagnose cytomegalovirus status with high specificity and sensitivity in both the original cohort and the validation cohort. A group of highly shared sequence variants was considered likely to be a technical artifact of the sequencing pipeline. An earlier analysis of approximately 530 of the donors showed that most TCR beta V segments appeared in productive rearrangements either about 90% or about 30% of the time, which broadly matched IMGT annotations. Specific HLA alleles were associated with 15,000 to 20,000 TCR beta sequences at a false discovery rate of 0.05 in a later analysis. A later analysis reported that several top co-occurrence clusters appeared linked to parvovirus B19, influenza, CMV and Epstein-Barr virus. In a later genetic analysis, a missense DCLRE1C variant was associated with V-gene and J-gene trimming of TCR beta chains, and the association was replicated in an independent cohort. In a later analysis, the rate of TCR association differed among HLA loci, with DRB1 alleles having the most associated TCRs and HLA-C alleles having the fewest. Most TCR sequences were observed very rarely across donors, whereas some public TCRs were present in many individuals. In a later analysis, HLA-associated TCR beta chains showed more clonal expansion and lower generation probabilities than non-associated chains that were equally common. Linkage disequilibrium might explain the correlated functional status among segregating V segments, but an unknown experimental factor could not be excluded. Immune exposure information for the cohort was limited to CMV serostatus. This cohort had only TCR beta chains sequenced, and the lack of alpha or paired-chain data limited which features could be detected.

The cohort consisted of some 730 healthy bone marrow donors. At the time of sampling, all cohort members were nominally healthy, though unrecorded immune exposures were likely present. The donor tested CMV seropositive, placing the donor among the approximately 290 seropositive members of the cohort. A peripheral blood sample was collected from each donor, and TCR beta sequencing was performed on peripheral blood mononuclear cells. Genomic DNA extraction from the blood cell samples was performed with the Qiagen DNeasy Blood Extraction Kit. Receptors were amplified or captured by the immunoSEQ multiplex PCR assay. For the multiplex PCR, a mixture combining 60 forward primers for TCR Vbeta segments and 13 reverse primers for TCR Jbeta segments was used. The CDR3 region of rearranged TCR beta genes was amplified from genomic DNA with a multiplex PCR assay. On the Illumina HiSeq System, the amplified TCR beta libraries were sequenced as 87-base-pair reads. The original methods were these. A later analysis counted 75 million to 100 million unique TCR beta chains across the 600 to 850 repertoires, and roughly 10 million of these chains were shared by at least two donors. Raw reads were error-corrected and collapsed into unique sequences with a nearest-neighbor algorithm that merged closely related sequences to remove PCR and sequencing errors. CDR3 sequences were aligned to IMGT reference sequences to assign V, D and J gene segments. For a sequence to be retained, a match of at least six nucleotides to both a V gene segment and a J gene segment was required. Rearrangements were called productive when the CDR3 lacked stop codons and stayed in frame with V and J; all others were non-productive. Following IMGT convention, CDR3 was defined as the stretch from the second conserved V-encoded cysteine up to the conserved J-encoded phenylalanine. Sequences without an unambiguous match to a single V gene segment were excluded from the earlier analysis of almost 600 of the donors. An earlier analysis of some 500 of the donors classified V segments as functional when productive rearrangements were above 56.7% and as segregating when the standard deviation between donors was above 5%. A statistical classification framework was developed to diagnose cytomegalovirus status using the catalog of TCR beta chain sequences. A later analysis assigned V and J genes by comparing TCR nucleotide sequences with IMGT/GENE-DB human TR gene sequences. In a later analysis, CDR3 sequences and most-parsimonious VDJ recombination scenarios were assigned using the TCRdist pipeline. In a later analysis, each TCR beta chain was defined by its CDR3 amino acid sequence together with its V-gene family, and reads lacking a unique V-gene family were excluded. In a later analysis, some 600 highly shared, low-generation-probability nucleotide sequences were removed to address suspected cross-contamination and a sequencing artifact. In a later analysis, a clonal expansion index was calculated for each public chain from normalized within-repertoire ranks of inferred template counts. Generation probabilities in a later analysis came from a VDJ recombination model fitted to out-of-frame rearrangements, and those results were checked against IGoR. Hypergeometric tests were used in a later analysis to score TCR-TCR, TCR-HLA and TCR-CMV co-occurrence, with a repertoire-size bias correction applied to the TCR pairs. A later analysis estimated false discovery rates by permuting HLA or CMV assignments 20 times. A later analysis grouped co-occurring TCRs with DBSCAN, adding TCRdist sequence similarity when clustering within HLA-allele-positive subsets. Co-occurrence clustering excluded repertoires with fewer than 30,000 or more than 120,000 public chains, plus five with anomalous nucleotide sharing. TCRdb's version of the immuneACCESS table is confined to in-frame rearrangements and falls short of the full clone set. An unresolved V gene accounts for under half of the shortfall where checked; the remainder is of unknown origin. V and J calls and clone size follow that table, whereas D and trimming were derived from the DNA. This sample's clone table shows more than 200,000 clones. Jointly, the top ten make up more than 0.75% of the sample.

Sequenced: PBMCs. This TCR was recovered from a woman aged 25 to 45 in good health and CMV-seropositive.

In nucleotides, the sequence is TGTGCCAGCAGCTCCCACACAGGTGCCTTGAATCAGCCCCAGCATTTT. Its protein product is CASSSHTGALNQPQHF. The V and J genes are TRBV7-9 and TRBJ1-5; D gene: possibly TRBD1, on 5 matching bases. The CDR3 numbers 16 residues from cysteine through phenylalanine. The DNA shown is the 48-base CDR3, in frame from base 1. According to the germline V gene (reference sequence), CDR1 reads SEHNR and CDR2 reads FQNEAQ. The trim is 4 bases for V and 4 bases for J, with a gap of 17 bases between the germline ends. Full variable domain (CDR3 extended with the reference TRBV7-9 and TRBJ1-5 proteins): DTGVSQNPRHKITKRGQNVTFRCDPISEHNRLYWYRQTLGQGPEFLTYFQNEAQLEKSRLLSDRFSAERPKGSFSTLEIQRTEQGDSAMYLCASSSHTGALNQPQHFGDGTRLSIL.